Below are 27 T cell receptor beta chains sequenced from a single sample in a study of blood T cell repertoires in COVID-19. The protocol was immunoSEQ multiplex PCR, while the TCRdb copy is restricted to in-frame clones and leaves out a portion. Among more than 150,000 clones listed, 80% were seen once. Sequenced input: peripheral blood. These receptors were taken from a man aged 55 to 69 with acute or convalescent COVID-19.

The rearrangement uses TRBV7-2 and TRBJ1-3; possibly TRBD1 for D (6 bases). Germline V gives CDR1 SGHTA, CDR2 FQGNSA. The CDR3 has 17 amino acids. Trimming cost V 2 bases and J 8 bases, with 22 bases left between them. DNA of the CDR3: TGTGCCAGCAGCTTAATTGGGTCGGGGGGGCGCGGGGACACCATATATTTT. This sequence encodes CASSLIGSGGRGDTIYF.

The chain couples TRBV5-1 to TRBJ1-6, with D perhaps matching TRBD1 (5 bases). V gave up 2 bases and J gave up 7 bases, with 16 bases separating them. Germline lookup yields CDR1 SGHRS and CDR2 YFSETQ. The CDR3 totals 16 residues. The CDR3 loop reads CASSFNSGTQNSPLHF. The DNA of the CDR3 is TGCGCCAGCAGCTTCAACTCCGGGACTCAGAATTCACCCCTCCACTTT.

This rearrangement joins TRBV18 to TRBJ2-3; D call uncertain. The CDR3 sequence is 14 residues long. V was pared by 6 bases and J by 4 bases, with 14 bases between. Germline CDR1 and CDR2: KGHSH and LQKENI. CDR3 amino acids: CASSPDRSADTQYF. CDR3 coding DNA: TGTGCCAGCTCTCCCGATAGGAGCGCAGATACGCAGTATTTT.

This sequence joins TRBV18 and TRBJ1-2; D possibly corresponds to TRBD1 (5 bases). V shed 0 bases and J shed 4 bases, with 12 bases lying between them. This CDR3 comprises 15 residues. The germline V gene encodes CDR1 KGHSH and CDR2 LQKENI. The CDR3 coding sequence is TGTGCCAGCTCACCACCGACAGCCCGTGGCTATGGCTACACCTTC. Its translation is CASSPPTARGYGYTF.

This clone has only a few counts. This chain links TRBV14 with TRBJ2-1; 7 bases agree with TRBD1. The V segment lost 4 bases and the J segment 6 bases; nucleotides outside the gene matches: 0. Germline V gene sequence: CDR1 SGHDN, CDR2 FVKESK. The CDR3 runs 12 residues. The CDR3 DNA reads as TGTGCCAGCAGCCCAGGGGGCAATGAGCAGTTCTTC. It is translated as CASSPGGNEQFF.

The V gene is TRBV21-1, the J gene TRBJ1-2; the table gives TRBD1 as D, unverified against the DNA. TRBV21-1 is marked as a pseudogene. The CDR3 is made up of 12 amino acids. The CDR3 nucleotides are TGTGCCAGCAGCACGAGGGGGCCTGGCTACACCTTC. Translated: CASSTRGPGYTF.

As for this clone: One end of the junction fails to match germline, which may point to a read error. V usage is TRBV6-5 and J usage is TRBJ1-4, with D tentatively TRBD1 (6 bases). The CDR3 is 14 amino acids. Germline V gene sequence: CDR1 MNHEY, CDR2 SVGAGI. CDR3 in DNA: TGTGCCAGCAGACCCGGGACAAGTAATGAAAGACTGTTTTTT. Its translation: CASRPGTSNERLFF.

The genes are TRBV2 and TRBJ2-7; D is unresolved. Trimming shortened V by 4 bases and J by 3 bases, and 10 bases separated the two germline ends. The germline gives CDR1 SNHLY, CDR2 FYNNEI. The length of the CDR3 is 13 residues. Here the CDR3 reads CASSVHTFYEQYF. The DNA for the CDR3 is TGTGCCAGCAGTGTTCACACCTTCTACGAGCAGTACTTC.

J is TRBJ2-1 and V is TRBV28; TRBD2 aligns across 9 bases. CDR1 and CDR2 (germline): MDHEN, SYDVKM. The CDR3 extends over 17 amino acids. The J segment lost 4 bases and the V segment lost 2 bases, leaving 9 bases of the junction unmatched. Here the CDR3 DNA reads TGTGCCAGCAGTTTACCGGTGGGCGGGGGGGTATACAATGAGCAGTTCTTC. It codes for CASSLPVGGGVYNEQFF.

In its sample, this clone was seen a few times. The chain has TRBV12-3 or TRBV12-4 and TRBJ1-1, with a possible D match to TRBD1 (6 bases). CDR3 length: 13 residues. V lost 4 bases and J 7 bases, leaving 13 bases between the germline ends. The DNA for the CDR3 is TGTGCCAGCAGTTCACAGGGTAATAGTGAAGCTTTCTTT. Amino acid sequence: CASSSQGNSEAFF.

This chain connects TRBV14 to TRBJ2-7, with 7 nucleotides matching TRBD1. CDR1 and CDR2 from the germline V gene are SGHDN and FVKESK. V lost 1 base to trimming and J lost 7 bases; unmatched junction nucleotides: 7. The CDR3 sequence is 14 residues long. The CDR3 is CASSQGQGWGEQYF. Written as DNA, the CDR3 is TGTGCCAGCAGCCAAGGACAGGGATGGGGGGAGCAGTACTTC.

The chain recombines TRBV7-6 with TRBJ2-7, with D maybe TRBD1 (5 bases). The CDR3 runs 13 residues. Germline V CDR1 and CDR2: SGHVS, FNYEAQ. Deletions cut 4 bases from V and 3 bases from J, with 10 bases between. CDR3 sequence reads: CASSSTEGYEQYF. As DNA, the CDR3 is TGTGCCAGCAGCTCGACAGAAGGCTACGAGCAGTACTTC.

The rearrangement links TRBV5-1 to TRBJ2-2, with 7 bases aligning to TRBD2. CDR3 size: 17 residues. The V segment lost 1 base and the J segment 1 base; nucleotides outside the gene matches: 7. Germline values: CDR1 SGHRS, CDR2 YFSETQ. Here the CDR3 reads CASSLPAPSGNTGELFF. The CDR3, as DNA: TGCGCCAGCAGCTTGCCGGCCCCTAGCGGGAACACCGGGGAGCTGTTTTTT.

The V call is TRBV6-2 or TRBV6-3, the J call TRBJ1-2; D remains ambiguous. V lost 0 bases to trimming and J lost 8 bases, with 13 bases between them. CDR1 MNHEY and CDR2 SVGEGT come from the germline V gene. The CDR3 loop spans 14 amino acids. The CDR3 sequence: CASSYSRGINGYTF. CDR3 nucleotides: TGTGCCAGCAGTTACTCCCGGGGTATTAACGGCTACACCTTC.

V is TRBV5-1 and J is TRBJ1-1, with D tentatively TRBD1 (6 bases). This CDR3 region has 15 residues. Germline V gives CDR1 SGHRS, CDR2 YFSETQ. With 0 bases removed from V and 1 base from J, the gap between germline ends came to 10 bases. CDR3 protein: CASSLVGTSNTEAFF. The CDR3 DNA follows: TGCGCCAGCAGCTTGGTAGGGACATCGAACACTGAAGCTTTCTTT.

J is TRBJ1-2 and V is TRBV2; 7 bases align to TRBD1. V trimming: 7 bases; J trimming: 4 bases; junction bases outside the gene matches: 9. The CDR3 has 14 residues. CDR1 is SNHLY and CDR2 is FYNNEI in the germline V gene. The CDR3 DNA reads TGTGCCAGCACGAACAGGGGCGGCGGCTATGGCTACACCTTC. It codes for CASTNRGGGYGYTF. Using reference TRBV2 and TRBJ1-2 for the parts outside the CDR3, the full variable domain is EPEVTQTPSHQVTQMGQEVILRCVPISNHLYFYWYRQILGQKVEFLVSFYNNEISEKSEIFDDQFSVERPDGSNFTLKIRSTKLEDSAMYFCASTNRGGGYGYTFGSGTRLTVV.

V and J are TRBV6-5 and TRBJ1-6, with TRBD1 as a possible D gene (6 bases). Trimming removed 4 bases from V and 1 base from J, with 8 bases in between. Germline V gene data show CDR1 as MNHEY and CDR2 as SVGAGI. The CDR3 is made up of 15 amino acids. In DNA, the CDR3 is TGTGCCAGCAGTTTACAGGGTTCCTATAATTCACCCCTCCACTTT. Protein: CASSLQGSYNSPLHF.

CDR3: CASSYSGRGVYGYTF. CDR3 coding DNA: TGTGCCAGCAGTTACTCGGGGCGGGGGGTCTATGGCTACACCTTC. This chain joins TRBV6-5 and TRBJ1-2; a possible D gene is TRBD1 (5 bases). The CDR3 contains 15 residues. The V end was cut by 0 bases, the J end by 4 bases, with 12 bases between. The germline CDR1 and CDR2 sequences are MNHEY and SVGAGI.

The V gene is TRBV24-1, the J gene TRBJ2-5; 8 bases are a match to TRBD1. J lost 5 bases, V lost 3 bases, and 7 bases had no gene match. Germline V gives CDR1 KGHDR, CDR2 SFDVKD. This CDR3 has 15 amino acids. The CDR3: CATSDAGQVPETQYF. DNA of the CDR3: TGTGCCACCAGTGATGCGGGACAGGTCCCGGAGACCCAGTACTTC.

This clone has just a few counts. This chain connects TRBV5-1 to TRBJ1-1; D is possibly TRBD1 (6 bases). CDR1 is SGHRS, CDR2 YFSETQ, per germline. V was shortened by 7 bases and J by 8 bases, with 18 bases between the two germline ends. This CDR3 contains 13 residues. DNA for the CDR3: TGCGCCAGCCACAGGGATCGGCAAACGGAAGCTTTCTTT. Encoded protein: CASHRDRQTEAFF.

This chain joins TRBV7-9 and TRBJ2-7; 7 bases map to TRBD1. V shed 5 bases and J 2 bases; nucleotides not matched to a gene: 6. Germline values: CDR1 SEHNR, CDR2 FQNEAQ (reference sequence). The CDR3 extends over 14 amino acids. The DNA for the CDR3 is TGTGCCAGCAGCCACCGGGGACAGCCCTACGAGCAGTACTTC. Residues: CASSHRGQPYEQYF.

The chain is built from TRBV6-4 and TRBJ2-7; 11 bases are shared with TRBD2. CDR1 and CDR2 from the germline V gene are MRHNA and SNTAGT. The CDR3 runs 16 residues. J was trimmed by 6 bases and V by 0 bases; bases with no gene match: 7. The CDR3 DNA follows: TGTGCCAGCAGTGACTCCGCTAGCGGGAGGCCTAGCGAGCAGTACTTC. It codes for CASSDSASGRPSEQYF.

The chain uses TRBV15 and TRBJ2-1; D gene unclear. The germline gives CDR1 LNHNV, CDR2 YYDKDF (reference sequence). The V gene lost 0 bases and the J gene lost 10 bases, with 7 bases spanning the gap. CDR3 length: 12 residues. The CDR3 sequence is CATSREQYEQFF. DNA of the CDR3: TGTGCCACCAGCAGAGAACAATACGAGCAGTTCTTC.

The chain carries TRBV4-3 and TRBJ1-1, with 8 bases lining up with TRBD1. Germline V gene data show CDR1 as LGHNA and CDR2 as YSLEER. The junction had 5 bases not matched to a gene; V was cut back by 1 base and J by 4 bases. CDR3 length: 15 residues. The CDR3 DNA reads TGCGCCAGCAGCCAAGGGACAGGGCTGGGCACTGAAGCTTTCTTT. Protein product: CASSQGTGLGTEAFF.

This rearrangement joins TRBV7-3 to TRBJ1-6; 7 nucleotides line up with TRBD1. The junction had 8 bases not matched to a gene; V was cut back by 5 bases and J by 7 bases. Per the germline V gene, CDR1 is SGHTA and CDR2 is FQGTGA. The CDR3 contains 15 residues. The CDR3 bases are TGTGCCAGCAGCGCGACAGGGAGGTCAAATTCACCCCTCCACTTT. Translated, it gives CASSATGRSNSPLHF. Full variable domain (missing parts from reference TRBV7-3 and TRBJ1-6): GAGVSQTPSNKVTEKGKYVELRCDPISGHTALYWYRQSLGQGPEFLIYFQGTGAADDSGLPNDRFFAVRPEGSVSTLKIQRTERGDSAVYLCASSATGRSNSPLHFGNGTRLTVT.

The chain joins TRBV5-6 to TRBJ1-1, with 8 bases aligning to TRBD1. With 0 bases clipped from V and 1 base from J, the junction kept 8 bases outside the gene matches. Germline V gives CDR1 SGHDT, CDR2 YYEEEE. The CDR3 is 17 residues long. CDR3 sequence: CASSLDMLDRANTEAFF. CDR3 nucleotides: TGTGCCAGCAGCTTGGATATGTTGGACAGGGCGAACACTGAAGCTTTCTTT.

V is TRBV4-2 and J is TRBJ1-6, with D unresolved. This CDR3 is 12 amino acids long. Trimming took 1 base from V and 11 from J, leaving 6 bases between them. Germline assignment: CDR1 LGHNA and CDR2 YNFKEQ. CDR3 sequence (DNA): TGTGCCAGCAGCCAAGGACTAGCACCCCTCCACTTT. Its translation: CASSQGLAPLHF.